Shown below are 21 T cell receptor beta chains from a single sample sequenced in a study of vaccination effects on CD4 cells after COVID-19. What these receptors recognize is not known. Peptide-pool stimulation followed by sequencing identified expanded antigen-specific CD4+ clonotypes in the ViraFEST assay. Scientists isolated CD4+ T cells after an approximately 10-day culture period ended. The vaccine given was either BNT162b2 or mRNA-1273, in two doses. TCRdb's table, derived via immunoSEQ multiplex PCR, lists solely in-frame clones and lacks some. The sample yields 30,000 or so clones, over 70% seen once. The source material was CD4+ T cells from PBMCs cultured with HCoV-NL63 spike peptides, sampled after COVID-19 vaccination. The source of these receptors is a human donor who received a COVID-19 vaccine.

The table lists this clone with a few counts. This chain connects TRBV5-5 to TRBJ2-3, with D tentatively TRBD1 (5 bases). The CDR3 covers 14 residues. The V end was cut by 7 bases, the J end by 2 bases, with 14 bases between. Per the germline V gene, CDR1 is SGHKS and CDR2 is YYEKEE (reference sequence). The CDR3 loop is CASLQEQDTDTQYF. The CDR3 bases are TGTGCCAGCCTACAGGAGCAGGACACAGATACGCAGTATTTT.

The CDR3 region has the DNA TGTGCCAGCAGTTCCCCAGACAACTATGGCTACACCTTC. Its translation is CASSSPDNYGYTF. The V call is TRBV12-3 or TRBV12-4, the J call TRBJ1-2; D is unresolved. This CDR3 has 13 amino acids. Trimming took off 4 bases at V and 2 bases at J, with 8 bases between the two ends.

This clone has only a few counts. The chain carries TRBV18 and TRBJ1-1; unclear D gene. V was trimmed by 0 bases and J by 0 bases, leaving 8 bases between them. CDR1 is KGHSH, CDR2 LQKENI, per germline. CDR3 length: 15 amino acids. CDR3: CASSPPGSLNTEAFF. As DNA, the CDR3 is TGTGCCAGCTCACCACCTGGGAGTCTGAACACTGAAGCTTTCTTT.

The rearrangement uses TRBV19 and TRBJ1-1; unclear D gene. This CDR3 contains 14 residues. From germline, CDR1 is LNHDA and CDR2 SQIVND (reference sequence). V lost 0 bases, J lost 4 bases, and 9 bases lay in between. The CDR3 spells CASSIDGFSTEAFF. The DNA for the CDR3 is TGTGCCAGTAGTATAGACGGATTTAGCACTGAAGCTTTCTTT.

Notes on this clone: Other DNA sequences in this specimen translate into the identical CDR3. The chain joins TRBV5-1 to TRBJ2-1, with no clear D. Germline V CDR1 and CDR2: SGHRS, YFSETQ. CDR3 size: 15 residues. V was shortened by 2 bases and J by 0 bases, with 9 bases between the two germline ends. Here the CDR3 reads CASSLVGSSYNEQFF. CDR3 in DNA: TGCGCCAGCAGCTTAGTAGGAAGCTCCTACAATGAGCAGTTCTTC.

This clone showed up just a few times. The CDR3: CATSKGSYEQYF. CDR3 sequence (DNA): TGTGCCACCTCGAAAGGGTCCTACGAGCAGTACTTC. This chain uses TRBV15 with TRBJ2-7; D unclear. The V end was cut by 8 bases, the J end by 1 base, with 9 bases between. The CDR3 consists of 12 residues. Germline values: CDR1 LNHNV, CDR2 YYDKDF (reference sequence).

The rearrangement joins TRBV19 to TRBJ1-6; TRBD1 matches 7 bases. Trimming at V came to 9 bases and at J to 6 bases, leaving 11 bases not matched to a gene. The CDR3 runs 15 residues. CDR1 and CDR2 (germline): LNHDA, SQIVND (reference sequence). The CDR3 DNA is TGTGCCAGCACGAGACAGGGTCTACTTAATTCACCCCTCCACTTT. This encodes CASTRQGLLNSPLHF.

The chain couples TRBV6-1 to TRBJ1-1; possibly TRBD1 for D (6 bases). The V gene's germline CDR1 is MNHNS and CDR2 SASEGT. This CDR3 region has 14 residues. V lost 2 bases, J lost 8 bases, and 15 bases lay in between. The CDR3 reads CASSESIGGGEAFF. For the CDR3, the DNA is TGTGCCAGCAGTGAAAGTATCGGGGGGGGCGAAGCTTTCTTT.

The V and J genes are TRBV27 and TRBJ2-7; 9 nucleotides agree with TRBD2. Per germline, CDR1 MNHEY and CDR2 SMNVEV (reference sequence). The CDR3 spans 16 residues. V shed 2 bases, J shed 2 bases, and the junction held 7 bases outside the gene matches. The CDR3 nucleotides read TGTGCCAGCAGTTTAAGCGCTAGCGGGAATGCCTACGAGCAGTACTTC. Protein sequence: CASSLSASGNAYEQYF.

The rearrangement joins TRBV27 to TRBJ1-1, with 8 bases identical to TRBD1. J lost 5 bases, V lost 2 bases, and 22 bases had no gene match. Germline V CDR1 and CDR2: MNHEY, SMNVEV (reference sequence). The CDR3 is 20 amino acids. This chain's CDR3 is CASSLIGRGLSGLVGTEAFF. CDR3 sequence (DNA): TGTGCCAGCAGTTTAATCGGCAGGGGGCTATCGGGTTTGGTGGGAACTGAAGCTTTCTTT.

The V call is TRBV19, the J call TRBJ1-2, with TRBD1 matching 9 bases. CDR1 and CDR2 from the germline V gene are LNHDA and SQIVND (reference sequence). The CDR3 has 15 amino acids. V trimming: 5 bases; J trimming: 3 bases; junction bases outside the gene matches: 7. The CDR3 spells CASSPQWTGDYGYTF. The CDR3, as DNA: TGTGCCAGTAGTCCCCAGTGGACAGGGGACTATGGCTACACCTTC.

This chain joins TRBV7-2 and TRBJ1-4; TRBD1 matches at 8 bases. The CDR3 spans 15 residues. After removal of 5 bases from V and 5 bases from J, the junction contained 7 bases not matched to a gene. Germline loops: CDR1 SGHTA, CDR2 FQGNSA. The CDR3 region has the DNA TGTGCCAGCAGCCCTACGACAGGGGTAAATGAAAAACTGTTTTTT. Protein: CASSPTTGVNEKLFF.

The V and J genes are TRBV7-7 and TRBJ2-5; 12 nucleotides line up with TRBD2. Germline V gene lookup returns CDR1 SSHAT and CDR2 FNYEAQ (reference sequence). V gave up 1 base and J gave up 4 bases; unmatched junction bases: 4. The CDR3 spans 16 residues. The CDR3 sequence is CASSLGLAGGLETQYF. CDR3 nucleotide sequence: TGTGCCAGCAGCTTAGGCCTAGCGGGGGGGTTAGAGACCCAGTACTTC.

The genes are TRBV2 and TRBJ1-5, with a tentative D call TRBD1 (5 bases). CDR3 length: 13 residues. The V end lost 8 bases, the J end lost 5 bases, and 13 bases lay between the germline ends. CDR1 and CDR2 from the germline V gene are SNHLY and FYNNEI. The CDR3 loop reads CASGGGRDQPQHF. In DNA form, the CDR3 reads TGTGCCAGCGGTGGGGGGAGGGATCAGCCCCAGCATTTT.

By share, this clone counts as medium-sized (0.01 to 0.1%). The rearrangement joins TRBV18 to TRBJ2-7, with 8 bases identical to TRBD1. The CDR3 is 16 residues long. The V segment lost 3 bases and the J segment 3 bases; nucleotides outside the gene matches: 10. Germline values: CDR1 KGHSH, CDR2 LQKENI. CDR3 sequence (DNA): TGTGCCAGCTCACCGGTTCATCAGGGGGCCGGCTACGAGCAGTACTTC. Translated: CASSPVHQGAGYEQYF. The variable domain in full, with the rest retrieved from reference TRBV18 and TRBJ2-7, is NAGVMQNPRHLVRRRGQEARLRCSPMKGHSHVYWYRQLPEEGLKFMVYLQKENIIDESGMPKERFSAEFPKEGPSILRIQQVVRGDSAAYFCASSPVHQGAGYEQYFGPGTRLTVT.

This chain links TRBV5-1 with TRBJ2-2; D gene uncertain. Trimming took 1 base from V and 0 from J, leaving 7 bases between them. Germline V gene data show CDR1 as SGHRS and CDR2 as YFSETQ. This CDR3 is 15 amino acids long. The CDR3 DNA is TGCGCCAGCAGCTTGCGAGGTCCGAACACCGGGGAGCTGTTTTTT. Amino acids: CASSLRGPNTGELFF.

The V gene is TRBV4-1, the J gene TRBJ2-7; the D gene is possibly TRBD1 (5 bases). Per the germline V gene, CDR1 is MGHRA and CDR2 is YSYEKL. The CDR3 contains 14 residues. V lost 5 bases, J lost 0 bases, and 11 bases lay in between. CDR3 amino acids: CASSYQDNSYEQYF. The CDR3 coding sequence is TGCGCCAGCAGCTACCAGGACAACTCCTACGAGCAGTACTTC.

J is TRBJ2-1 and V is TRBV3-1 (or the pseudogene TRBV3-2); weak D call: TRBD2 (6 bases). The CDR3 totals 17 residues. The germline V and J ends were trimmed by 2 bases and 5 bases, with 19 bases remaining between them. CDR1 and CDR2 from the germline V gene are LGHDT and YNNKEL (reference sequence). In DNA, the CDR3 is TGTGCCAGCAGCCAACTCTCACTAGCTCTCGGAGACAATGAGCAGTTCTTC. Protein: CASSQLSLALGDNEQFF.

The chain uses TRBV5-6 and TRBJ1-5, with 7 nucleotides matching TRBD1. The germline gives CDR1 SGHDT, CDR2 YYEEEE. Trimming took 0 bases from V and 3 from J; bases not matched to a gene: 6. The CDR3 sequence is 16 residues long. CDR3 in amino acids: CASSLDSDRDNQPQHF. Written as DNA, the CDR3 is TGTGCCAGCAGCTTGGATAGCGACAGGGACAATCAGCCCCAGCATTTT.

The J gene is TRBJ1-3, the V gene TRBV13, with D unresolved. The CDR3 extends over 13 amino acids. Germline V CDR1 and CDR2: PRHDT, FYEKMQ (reference sequence). V was shortened by 2 bases and J by 5 bases, with 7 bases between the two germline ends. CDR3 nucleotide sequence: TGTGCCAGCAGCTTATCCCCAAGAAACACCATATATTTT. Residues: CASSLSPRNTIYF.

The chain has TRBV6-5 and TRBJ2-2, with D tentatively TRBD1 (6 bases). Per germline, CDR1 MNHEY and CDR2 SVGAGI. V was pared by 5 bases and J by 2 bases, with 12 bases between. The CDR3 length is 15 residues. The DNA for the CDR3 is TGTGCCAGCAGTCCCCGGACAGATAACACCGGGGAGCTGTTTTTT. Translated, it gives CASSPRTDNTGELFF.